These 18 T cell receptor beta chains were all obtained from the same sample, sequenced in a study of T cell changes during pregnancy in multiple sclerosis. Measured with immunoSEQ multiplex PCR; TCRdb has only the in-frame clones, and not every one. The repertoire has 25,000 to 30,000 clones, approximately 90% of them found once; the top ten carry approximately 6.2%. The sample in question was CD8+ T cells from peripheral blood mononuclear cells, obtained before pregnancy. These receptors came from a female donor with multiple sclerosis, enrolled in a pregnancy study.

The chain recombines TRBV6-4 with TRBJ2-3; TRBD2 matches 14 bases. Per germline, CDR1 MRHNA and CDR2 SNTAGT. Germline trimming cut 5 bases from V and 6 bases from J; bases unmatched to any gene: 7. The CDR3 is 16 residues long. The CDR3 DNA reads TGTGCCAGCAGTCAGACTAGCGGGAGGGCATCTGATACGCAGTATTTT. It yields the protein CASSQTSGRASDTQYF.

The V and J genes are TRBV14 and TRBJ2-7; 10 bases are a match to TRBD2. There are 14 residues in the CDR3. V shed 4 bases and J 6 bases; nucleotides not matched to a gene: 6. CDR1 and CDR2 from the germline V gene are SGHDN and FVKESK. CDR3 in DNA: TGTGCCAGCAGCCCCCTAGCGGGAGTTATCGAGCAGTACTTC. It translates to CASSPLAGVIEQYF.

V and J are TRBV13 and TRBJ1-1; D is ambiguous. This CDR3 contains 12 residues. CDR1 and CDR2 (germline): PRHDT, FYEKMQ (reference sequence). V was shortened by 3 bases and J by 5 bases, with 7 bases between the two germline ends. The CDR3 region is CASSFWETEAFF. CDR3 DNA: TGTGCCAGCAGCTTCTGGGAGACTGAAGCTTTCTTT.

This chain links TRBV9 with TRBJ2-1; the D gene is possibly TRBD2 (6 bases). The CDR3 is 15 amino acids. Germline V CDR1 and CDR2: SGDLS, YYNGEE. V was trimmed by 3 bases and J by 2 bases, leaving 12 bases between them. The chain's CDR3 is CASSAGGLAYNEQFF. CDR3 nucleotide sequence: TGTGCCAGCAGCGCTGGGGGACTGGCCTACAATGAGCAGTTCTTC.

This chain joins TRBV27 and TRBJ2-7; 8 bases map to TRBD2. Germline V gene data show CDR1 as MNHEY and CDR2 as SMNVEV (reference sequence). This CDR3 contains 15 residues. J was trimmed by 2 bases and V by 6 bases; bases with no gene match: 9. The CDR3 DNA reads TGTGCCAGCAGGGCCTTAGCGGGACTAACCTACGAGCAGTACTTC. Residues: CASRALAGLTYEQYF.

The chain employs TRBV6-1 and TRBJ2-3; TRBD2 agrees at 9 bases. The CDR3 totals 17 residues. Germline-derived CDR1 and CDR2 are MNHNS and SASEGT. V was clipped by 3 bases and J by 2 bases; unmatched bases: 9. The CDR3 region is CASSENLAGTYTDTQYF. CDR3 nucleotide sequence: TGTGCCAGCAGTGAGAATCTAGCGGGGACATACACAGATACGCAGTATTTT.

The table lists this clone with a count of one. This sequence joins TRBV4-3 and TRBJ2-1, with a weak D call TRBD2 (5 bases). The CDR3 length is 17 residues. CDR1 LGHNA and CDR2 YSLEER come from the germline V gene. V was shortened by 0 bases and J by 0 bases, with 12 bases between the two germline ends. The CDR3: CASSQDQERSSYNEQFF. CDR3 nucleotides: TGCGCCAGCAGCCAAGACCAGGAGCGGAGCTCCTACAATGAGCAGTTCTTC.

The chain combines TRBV7-9 with TRBJ2-5; tentatively, D is TRBD2 (6 bases). CDR3 length: 14 amino acids. CDR1 and CDR2 from the germline V gene are SEHNR and FQNEAQ (reference sequence). The germline V and J ends were trimmed by 5 bases and 5 bases, with 15 bases remaining between them. The CDR3 DNA follows: TGTGCCAGCAGCCCCCCGACTAGGGGCGAGACCCAGTACTTC. Translated: CASSPPTRGETQYF.

The chain recombines TRBV9 with TRBJ1-2; 7 bases line up with TRBD1. Per germline, CDR1 SGDLS and CDR2 YYNGEE. V lost 4 bases, J lost 6 bases, and 9 bases stayed unmatched. The CDR3 length is 14 residues. The CDR3 region has the DNA TGTGCCAGCAGCCCAGCAGAGGGGGCCGATGGCTACACCTTC. Translated: CASSPAEGADGYTF.

The chain is built from TRBV10-3 and TRBJ2-7; TRBD1 matches at 7 bases. This CDR3 region has 14 residues. Per the germline V gene, CDR1 is ENHRY and CDR2 is SYGVKD. V shed 7 bases, J shed 5 bases, and the junction held 11 bases outside the gene matches. The CDR3 loop reads CAINRGRGYDEQYF. The CDR3 DNA follows: TGTGCCATCAATCGTGGCAGGGGGTACGACGAGCAGTACTTC.

The chain recombines TRBV6-6 with TRBJ1-2; 9 positions match TRBD1. Unmatched junction bases numbered 9, after V lost 7 bases and J lost 3 bases. This CDR3 has 15 residues. Germline CDR1 and CDR2: MNHNY and SVGAGI (reference sequence). CDR3 in DNA: TGTGCCAGCACAAAGAACAGGGACAGGGACTATGGCTACACCTTC. Translated: CASTKNRDRDYGYTF.

The rearrangement links TRBV29-1 to TRBJ1-3; TRBD1 is a possible D gene (5 bases). V gave up 3 bases and J gave up 0 bases, with 9 bases separating them. Germline V gene data show CDR1 as SQVTM and CDR2 as ANQGSEA. There are 14 residues in the CDR3. As DNA, the CDR3 is TGCAGCGTTGATACGCAGGGCTCTGGAAACACCATATATTTT. It encodes CSVDTQGSGNTIYF.

V and J are TRBV15 and TRBJ2-7; 7 bases are shared with TRBD2. The CDR3 is made up of 15 amino acids. V lost 0 bases, J lost 2 bases, and 4 bases stayed unmatched. Germline V gives CDR1 LNHNV, CDR2 YYDKDF (reference sequence). The CDR3 sequence is CATSRERGLAYEQYF. The CDR3 nucleotides are TGTGCCACCAGCAGAGAGCGCGGACTAGCCTACGAGCAGTACTTC.

The rearrangement uses TRBV2 and TRBJ2-7; a possible D gene is TRBD2 (6 bases). The ends were cut back, 7 bases at V and 3 bases at J, with 13 bases in the middle. Germline CDR1 is SNHLY and CDR2 is FYNNEI. This CDR3 contains 13 residues. This CDR3 is CASKSGSSYEQYF. Here the CDR3 DNA reads TGTGCCAGCAAATCCGGGAGCAGCTACGAGCAGTACTTC.

The sample holds one count of this clone. The chain combines TRBV12-5 with TRBJ2-3; 8 bases are shared with TRBD2. The CDR3 consists of 14 residues. V shed 0 bases, J shed 6 bases, and the junction held 2 bases outside the gene matches. The germline V gene encodes CDR1 LGHNT and CDR2 FRNRAP. The CDR3 nucleotides read TGTGCTAGTGGTTTGGTTAGCGGGATGGATACGCAGTATTTT. This translates into CASGLVSGMDTQYF.

V usage is TRBV18 and J usage is TRBJ2-7; tentatively, D is TRBD2 (6 bases). This CDR3 is built from 16 residues. Germline CDR1 reads KGHSH; CDR2 reads LQKENI. Trimming stripped 4 bases from V and 0 bases from J, with 16 bases between. In DNA, the CDR3 is TGTGCCAGCTCACGAAGGGACTCCGCGACCTCCTACGAGCAGTACTTC. Amino acids: CASSRRDSATSYEQYF.

The chain joins TRBV10-3 to TRBJ2-2, with 8 positions matching TRBD2. This CDR3 region has 17 residues. V shed 5 bases and J 4 bases; nucleotides not matched to a gene: 12. CDR1 is ENHRY and CDR2 is SYGVKD in the germline V gene. The CDR3 region is CAISPGGDFYPTGELFF. The CDR3 DNA follows: TGTGCCATCAGTCCCGGGGGGGACTTTTACCCCACCGGGGAGCTGTTTTTT.

In the case of this clone: This CDR3 is also generated by other DNA sequences in the sample. The chain employs TRBV4-3 and TRBJ2-1, with TRBD1 matching over 9 bases. Germline loops: CDR1 LGHNA, CDR2 YSLEER. The length of the CDR3 is 16 residues. V was pared by 0 bases and J by 4 bases, with 4 bases of the junction left unmatched. DNA of the CDR3: TGCGCCAGCAGCCAAGAGGGACAGGGATCTTACAATGAGCAGTTCTTC. This encodes CASSQEGQGSYNEQFF.